This T cell receptor (beta chain) was captured by sequencing in a study of PD-L1 blockade in urothelial cancer. Produced via immunoSEQ multiplex PCR; TCRdb's table is partial and in-frame only. The table records around 100,000 clones, 85% to 95% of them present only once. The germline gives CDR1 SGHRS, CDR2 YFSETQ. The CDR3 is 15 amino acids. V was shortened by 2 bases and J by 2 bases, with 12 bases between the two germline ends. The sample's time point: peripheral blood 6 weeks after treatment start. The sequences come from PBMCs, collected around atezolizumab (anti-PD-L1) treatment. The receptor comes from a man between 60 and 75 years old with urothelial cancer. The V and J genes are TRBV5-1 and TRBJ2-3; D is possibly TRBD2 (7 bases). CDR3 protein: CASSFSRGATDTQYF. CDR3 bases: TGCGCCAGCAGCTTCAGCCGGGGGGCCACAGATACGCAGTATTTT.